This T cell receptor (beta chain) was recovered during a study of identical twins (TCRdb year 2016). About the investigation overall: TCR alpha and beta repertoires from monozygotic twins, unrelated adults of various ages and cord blood were deep-sequenced to test whether fetal clonotypes persist. Replicate twin experiments were performed at different times using different library preparation protocols to rule out contamination.

Study-wide findings and limitations: Fewer insertions were carried by abundant cord blood beta clonotypes, a similar but weaker trend appeared in young adult naive repertoires, and no such trend appeared in memory repertoires. Out-of-frame TCR alpha sequences shared between twins showed an excess of low generation-probability sequences compared with coincidental sharing between unrelated individuals. Because the same donors could not be followed over many years, the conclusions depended on cross-sectional statistical analysis. In beta out-of-frame sequences, excess twin sharing was weaker, because having fewer shared sequences lowered the signal-to-noise ratio. Zero-insertion analyses could be partly confounded by invariant T cells such as MAIT and iNKT, although diverse VJ usage argued against such confounding for most clonotypes. Recombination models systematically underestimated out-of-frame TCR alpha sharing in monozygotic twins but agreed with sharing between unrelated individuals.

All donors were healthy Caucasians. Three pairs of female monozygotic twins, all aged roughly 18 to 30 years, made up the twin cohort. Peripheral blood mononuclear cells were used as the source from which RNA for TCR libraries was isolated. Libraries were prepared through 5' RACE. For sequencing, an Illumina HiSeq 2000 was employed. A universal primer binding site was added through template switching, and the final cDNA carried a unique molecular identifier so that TCR cDNA molecules could be counted accurately. Specific primers in the conserved constant-segment region were used to synthesize first-strand cDNA for TCR alpha and beta chains. To control for contamination, every cDNA library was double barcoded, receiving both a SMART-Mk sample barcode and Illumina barcodes. TruSeq adapter sequences and Illumina sample barcodes were added in two successive PCR steps. Sequencing of the TCR alpha and beta cDNA libraries was done on the Illumina HiSeq platform using custom primers. For the original study's pipeline: MiGEC processed the raw reads to extract unique molecular identifiers, while MiXCR was used to determine the CDR3 positions. Recombination models were inferred per individual with the repgenHMM and IGoR tools using an EM algorithm. Shared clonotype analysis was performed with the tcR package in R, normalizing sharing by the product of cloneset sizes. Out-of-frame nonproductive sequences were analyzed to study raw recombination free of thymic and clonal selection effects. The raw public data were reprocessed by TCRdb itself: fastp quality trimming at Q25, MiXCR clonotype calling, in-frame beta chains only. A single entry per CDR3 protein holds the most common genes and DNA from its merged rows. For this entry, the V and J calls and clone size follow TCRdb and not the study's own pipeline. The sample contains hundreds of thousands of distinct CDR3 sequences, 8.5% to 9.5% of them found a single time. Roughly 0.9% of the sample belongs to the ten largest clones.

This clonotype was recorded many times. What antigen it recognizes has not been identified. No base quality values were provided; no much bigger clone lies one nucleotide off. The CDR3 runs 12 amino acids, cysteine and phenylalanine included. Only CDR3 DNA is held: 36 bases, read in frame from base 1. V and J are truncated by 4 bases and 6 bases respectively, leaving an intervening sequence of 9 bases. Based on the germline V gene, the CDR1 and CDR2 sequences are ENHRY and SYGVKD. This same sample was also taken into another study, of yellow fever vaccine responses in identical twins. The second study reports: According to the authors, the vaccine-induced T cell response in identical twins seemed to be partly convergent and partly specific to each individual. In the study, vaccine-responding T cell clones were precisely tracked in identical twins.

Material for sequencing was PBMCs. The sequence is built from TRBV10-3 and TRBJ1-2; no D gene can be assigned with confidence. The clonotype originates from a woman aged 18-29 years in good health. The DNA sequence is TGTGCCATCAGTGGGGAGTTAAATGGCTACACCTTC. Its protein product is CAISGELNGYTF.